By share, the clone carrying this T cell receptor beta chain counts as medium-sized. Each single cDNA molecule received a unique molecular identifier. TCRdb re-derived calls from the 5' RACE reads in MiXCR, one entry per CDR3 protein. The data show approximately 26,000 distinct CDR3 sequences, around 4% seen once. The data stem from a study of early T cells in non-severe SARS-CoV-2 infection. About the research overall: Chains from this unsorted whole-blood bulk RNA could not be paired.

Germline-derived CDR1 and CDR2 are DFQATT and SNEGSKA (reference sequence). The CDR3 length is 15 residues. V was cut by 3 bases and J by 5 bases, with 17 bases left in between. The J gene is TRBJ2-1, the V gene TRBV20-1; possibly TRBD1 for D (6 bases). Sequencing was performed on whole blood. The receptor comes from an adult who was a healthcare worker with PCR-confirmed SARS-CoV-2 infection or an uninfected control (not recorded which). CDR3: CSARAVGTQNNEQFF. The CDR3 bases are TGCAGTGCTAGGGCTGTCGGGACACAAAACAATGAGCAGTTCTTC.